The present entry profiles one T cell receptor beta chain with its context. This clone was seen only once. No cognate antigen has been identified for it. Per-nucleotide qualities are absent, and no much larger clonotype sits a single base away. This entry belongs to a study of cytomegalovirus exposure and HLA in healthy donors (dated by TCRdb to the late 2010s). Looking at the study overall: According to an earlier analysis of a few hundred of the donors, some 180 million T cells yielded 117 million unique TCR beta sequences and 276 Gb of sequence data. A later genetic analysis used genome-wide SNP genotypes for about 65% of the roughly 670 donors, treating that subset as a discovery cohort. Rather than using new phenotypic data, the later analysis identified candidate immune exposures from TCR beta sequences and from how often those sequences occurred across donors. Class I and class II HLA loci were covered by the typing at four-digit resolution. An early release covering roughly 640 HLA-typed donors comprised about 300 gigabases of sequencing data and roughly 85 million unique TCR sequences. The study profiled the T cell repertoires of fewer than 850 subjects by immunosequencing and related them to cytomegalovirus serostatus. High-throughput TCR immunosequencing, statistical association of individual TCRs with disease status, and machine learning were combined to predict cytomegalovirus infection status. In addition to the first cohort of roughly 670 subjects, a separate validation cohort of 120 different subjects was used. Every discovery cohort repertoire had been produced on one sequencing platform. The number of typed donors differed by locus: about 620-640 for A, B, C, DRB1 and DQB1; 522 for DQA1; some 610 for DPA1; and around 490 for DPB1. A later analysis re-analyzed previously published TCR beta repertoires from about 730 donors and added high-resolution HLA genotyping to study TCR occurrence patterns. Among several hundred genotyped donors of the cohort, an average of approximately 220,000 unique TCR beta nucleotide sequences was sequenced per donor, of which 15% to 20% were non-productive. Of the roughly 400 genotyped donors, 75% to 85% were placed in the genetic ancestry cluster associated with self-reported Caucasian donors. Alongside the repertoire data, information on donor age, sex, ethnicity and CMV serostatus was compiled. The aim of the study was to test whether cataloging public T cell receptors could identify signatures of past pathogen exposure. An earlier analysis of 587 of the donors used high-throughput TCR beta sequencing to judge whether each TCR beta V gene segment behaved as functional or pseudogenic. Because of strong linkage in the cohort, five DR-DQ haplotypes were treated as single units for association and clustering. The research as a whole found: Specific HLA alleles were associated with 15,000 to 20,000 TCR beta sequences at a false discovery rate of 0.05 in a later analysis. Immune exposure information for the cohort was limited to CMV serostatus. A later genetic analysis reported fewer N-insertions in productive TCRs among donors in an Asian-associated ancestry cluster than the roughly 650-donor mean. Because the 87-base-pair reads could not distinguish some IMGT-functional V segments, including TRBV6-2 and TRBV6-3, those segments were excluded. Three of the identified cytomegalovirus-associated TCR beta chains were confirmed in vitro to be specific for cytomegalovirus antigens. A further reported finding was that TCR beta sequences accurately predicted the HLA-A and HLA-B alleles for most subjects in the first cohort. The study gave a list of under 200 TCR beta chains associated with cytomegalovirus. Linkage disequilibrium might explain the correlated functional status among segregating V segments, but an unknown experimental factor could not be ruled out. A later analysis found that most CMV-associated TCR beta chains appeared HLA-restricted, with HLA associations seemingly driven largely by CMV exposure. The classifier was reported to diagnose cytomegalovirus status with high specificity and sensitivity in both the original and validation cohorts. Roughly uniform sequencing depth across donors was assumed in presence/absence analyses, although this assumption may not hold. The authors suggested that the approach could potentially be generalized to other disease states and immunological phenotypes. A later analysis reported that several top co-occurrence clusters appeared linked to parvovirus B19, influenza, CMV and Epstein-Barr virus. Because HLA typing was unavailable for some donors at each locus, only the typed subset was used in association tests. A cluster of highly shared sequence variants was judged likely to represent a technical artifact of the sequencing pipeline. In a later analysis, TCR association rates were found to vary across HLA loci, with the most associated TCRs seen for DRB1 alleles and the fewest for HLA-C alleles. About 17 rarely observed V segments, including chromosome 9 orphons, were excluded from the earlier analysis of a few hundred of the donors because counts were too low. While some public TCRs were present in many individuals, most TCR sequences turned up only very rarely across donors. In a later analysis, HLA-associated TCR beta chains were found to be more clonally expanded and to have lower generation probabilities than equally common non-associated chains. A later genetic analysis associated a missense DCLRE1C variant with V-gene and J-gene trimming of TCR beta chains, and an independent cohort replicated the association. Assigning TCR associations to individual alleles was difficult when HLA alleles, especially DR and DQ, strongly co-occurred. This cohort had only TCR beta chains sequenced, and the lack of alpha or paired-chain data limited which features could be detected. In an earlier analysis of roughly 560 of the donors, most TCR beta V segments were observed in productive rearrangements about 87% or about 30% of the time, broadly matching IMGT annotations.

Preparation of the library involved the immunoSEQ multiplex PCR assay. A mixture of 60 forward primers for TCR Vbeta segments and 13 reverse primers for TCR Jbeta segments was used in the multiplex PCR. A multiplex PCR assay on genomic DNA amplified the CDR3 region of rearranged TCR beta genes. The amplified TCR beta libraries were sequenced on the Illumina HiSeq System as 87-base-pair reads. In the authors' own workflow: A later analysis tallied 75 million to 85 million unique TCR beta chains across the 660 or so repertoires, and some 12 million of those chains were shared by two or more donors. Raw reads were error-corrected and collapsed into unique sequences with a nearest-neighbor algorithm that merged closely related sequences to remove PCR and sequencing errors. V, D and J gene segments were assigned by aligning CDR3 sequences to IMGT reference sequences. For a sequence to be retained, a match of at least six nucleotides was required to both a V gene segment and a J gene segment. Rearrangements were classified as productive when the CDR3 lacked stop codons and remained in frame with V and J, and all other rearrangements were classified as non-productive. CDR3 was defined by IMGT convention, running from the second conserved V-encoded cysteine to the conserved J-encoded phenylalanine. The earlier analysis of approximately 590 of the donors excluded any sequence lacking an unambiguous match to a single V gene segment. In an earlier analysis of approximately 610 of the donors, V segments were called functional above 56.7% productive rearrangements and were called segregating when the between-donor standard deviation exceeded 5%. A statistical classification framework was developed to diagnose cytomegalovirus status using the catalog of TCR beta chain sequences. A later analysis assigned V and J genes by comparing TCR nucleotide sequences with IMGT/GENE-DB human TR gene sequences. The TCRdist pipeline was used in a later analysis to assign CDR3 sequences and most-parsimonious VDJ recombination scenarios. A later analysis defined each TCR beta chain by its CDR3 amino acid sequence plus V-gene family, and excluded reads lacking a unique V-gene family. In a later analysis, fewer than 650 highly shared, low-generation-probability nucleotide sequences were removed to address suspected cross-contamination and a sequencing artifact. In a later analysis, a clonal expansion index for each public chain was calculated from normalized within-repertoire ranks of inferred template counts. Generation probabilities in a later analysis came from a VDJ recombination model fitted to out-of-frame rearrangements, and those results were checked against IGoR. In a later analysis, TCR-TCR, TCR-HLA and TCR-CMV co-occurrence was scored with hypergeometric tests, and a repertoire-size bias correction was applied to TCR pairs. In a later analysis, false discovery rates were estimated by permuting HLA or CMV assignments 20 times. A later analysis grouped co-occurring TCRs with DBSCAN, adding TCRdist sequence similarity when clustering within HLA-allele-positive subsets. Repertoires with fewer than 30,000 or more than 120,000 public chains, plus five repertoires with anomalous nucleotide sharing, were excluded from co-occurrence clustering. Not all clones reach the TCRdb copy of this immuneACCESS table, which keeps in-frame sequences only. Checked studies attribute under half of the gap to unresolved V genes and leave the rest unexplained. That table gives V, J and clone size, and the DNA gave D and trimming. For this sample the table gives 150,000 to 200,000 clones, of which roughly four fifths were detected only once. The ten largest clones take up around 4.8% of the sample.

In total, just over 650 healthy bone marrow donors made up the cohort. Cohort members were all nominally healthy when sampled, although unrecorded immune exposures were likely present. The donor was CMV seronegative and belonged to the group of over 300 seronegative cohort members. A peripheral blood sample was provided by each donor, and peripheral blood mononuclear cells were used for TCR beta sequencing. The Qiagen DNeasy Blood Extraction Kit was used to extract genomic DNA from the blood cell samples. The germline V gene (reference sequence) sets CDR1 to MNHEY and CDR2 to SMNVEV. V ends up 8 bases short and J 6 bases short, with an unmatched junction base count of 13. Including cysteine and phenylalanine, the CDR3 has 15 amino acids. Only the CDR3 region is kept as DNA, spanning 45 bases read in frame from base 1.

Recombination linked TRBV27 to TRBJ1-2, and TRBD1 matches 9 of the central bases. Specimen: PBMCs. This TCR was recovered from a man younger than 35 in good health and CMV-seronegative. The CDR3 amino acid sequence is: CASRLQGRTGDGYTF. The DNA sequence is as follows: TGTGCCAGCCGTCTCCAGGGCCGGACAGGGGATGGCTACACCTTC.